The 31 T cell receptor beta chains below come from one sample, sequenced in a study of T cell responses to AZD1222 COVID-19 vaccine. Sequencing was performed with immunoSEQ multiplex PCR; in TCRdb, only in-frame clones are kept and a portion is missing. The sample includes about 160,000 clones, 92% of them seen just once. The specimen comprised peripheral blood, sampled on day 0 of MenACWY control vaccination. The origin of the receptors is an adult in good health.

In its sample, this clone was seen a few times. The chain carries TRBV27 and TRBJ1-6; D possibly corresponds to TRBD1 (5 bases). CDR1 and CDR2 (germline): MNHEY, SMNVEV (reference sequence). With 4 bases removed from V and 10 bases from J, the gap between germline ends came to 17 bases. There are 15 residues in the CDR3. CDR3 coding DNA: TGTGCCAGCAGTTCCCCGGGACGGGGATGGTCACCCCTCCACTTT. Amino acid sequence: CASSSPGRGWSPLHF.

This clone was counted a few times. The rearrangement links TRBV27 to TRBJ2-7; D gene unclear. This CDR3 has 15 amino acids. Germline CDR1 is MNHEY and CDR2 is SMNVEV (reference sequence). V lost 4 bases, J lost 5 bases, and 18 bases lay in between. CDR3 sequence reads: CASSSYPLLGNEQYF. The CDR3 nucleotides read TGTGCCAGCAGTTCATATCCACTTCTAGGAAACGAGCAGTACTTC.

The chain carries TRBV3-1 (or the pseudogene TRBV3-2) and TRBJ2-4; TRBD2 matches at 7 bases. This CDR3 contains 14 residues. The germline gives CDR1 LGHDT, CDR2 YNNKEL (reference sequence). The junction had 4 bases not matched to a gene; V was cut back by 0 bases and J by 8 bases. CDR3 region: CASSQDWAGDIQYF. DNA for the CDR3: TGTGCCAGCAGCCAAGATTGGGCGGGAGACATTCAGTACTTC.

The V gene is TRBV9, the J gene TRBJ2-5, with 7 positions matching TRBD2. The J segment lost 2 bases and the V segment lost 3 bases, leaving 7 bases of the junction unmatched. This CDR3 has 15 amino acids. CDR1 is SGDLS, CDR2 YYNGEE, per germline. This CDR3 reads CASSGLTAGQETQYF. The CDR3 DNA reads TGTGCCAGCAGCGGCCTAACAGCGGGACAAGAGACCCAGTACTTC. The full variable domain, rest sourced from reference TRBV9 and TRBJ2-5, is DSGVTQTPKHLITATGQRVTLRCSPRSGDLSVYWYQQSLDQGLQFLIQYYNGEERAKGNILERFSAQQFPDLHSELNLSSLELGDSALYFCASSGLTAGQETQYFGPGTRLLVL.

This chain links TRBV23-1 with TRBJ1-1, with TRBD1 matching 11 bases. TRBV23-1 is placed among ORFs of uncertain function. V shed 4 bases, J shed 3 bases, and the junction held 10 bases outside the gene matches. The CDR3 totals 17 residues. The CDR3 reads CASSPSGTGGLDTEAFF. The DNA for the CDR3 is TGCGCCAGCAGTCCATCAGGGACAGGGGGTCTCGACACTGAAGCTTTCTTT.

V gene TRBV15 combines with J gene TRBJ2-5; 15 bases align to TRBD2. The CDR3 is 16 residues long. Germline V gene data show CDR1 as LNHNV and CDR2 as YYDKDF (reference sequence). V was clipped by 3 bases and J by 5 bases; unmatched bases: 4. CDR3 DNA: TGTGCCACCAGCAGTCCCGGACTAGCGGGGGGGGAGACCCAGTACTTC. This encodes CATSSPGLAGGETQYF.

V usage is TRBV6-2 or TRBV6-3 and J usage is TRBJ2-2; TRBD2 matches at 8 bases. J gave up 1 base and V 5 bases, and 3 bases lay outside the gene matches. There are 15 residues in the CDR3. From germline, CDR1 is MNHEY and CDR2 SVGEGT. CDR3 sequence reads: CASSPLAGNTGELFF. CDR3 sequence (DNA): TGTGCCAGCAGTCCCCTAGCGGGGAACACCGGGGAGCTGTTTTTT.

This sequence joins TRBV18 and TRBJ1-2; 7 positions match TRBD1. There are 14 residues in the CDR3. After removal of 3 bases from V and 3 bases from J, the junction contained 4 bases not matched to a gene. Per germline, CDR1 KGHSH and CDR2 LQKENI. The CDR3 DNA sequence: TGTGCCAGCTCACCGGCAGGGGGTGACTATGGCTACACCTTC. Encoded protein: CASSPAGGDYGYTF. Looking up the rest from reference TRBV18 and TRBJ1-2 gives the full variable domain: NAGVMQNPRHLVRRRGQEARLRCSPMKGHSHVYWYRQLPEEGLKFMVYLQKENIIDESGMPKERFSAEFPKEGPSILRIQQVVRGDSAAYFCASSPAGGDYGYTFGSGTRLTVV.

The chain combines TRBV28 with TRBJ2-1; 9 bases agree with TRBD2. Trimming took 2 bases from V and 0 from J; bases not matched to a gene: 2. Germline lookup yields CDR1 MDHEN and CDR2 SYDVKM. The CDR3 has 16 amino acids. The DNA for the CDR3 is TGTGCCAGCAGTTTAGAACTAGCGGGCTCCTACAATGAGCAGTTCTTC. Translating gives CASSLELAGSYNEQFF. The full variable domain, with the rest looked up from reference TRBV28 and TRBJ2-1, is DVKVTQSSRYLVKRTGEKVFLECVQDMDHENMFWYRQDPGLGLRLIYFSYDVKMKEKGDIPEGYSVSREKKERFSLILESASTNQTSMYLCASSLELAGSYNEQFFGPGTRLTVL.

The chain recombines TRBV6-1 with TRBJ1-3; D is unclear. CDR1 is MNHNS and CDR2 is SASEGT in the germline V gene. V was cut by 3 bases and J by 4 bases, with 4 bases left in between. CDR3 length equals 12 residues. For the CDR3, the DNA is TGTGCCAGCAGTGAGACAGGAAACACCATATATTTT. Encoded protein: CASSETGNTIYF.

The CDR3 here is CASSMGQTNTEAFF. CDR3 nucleotides: TGTGCCAGTAGTATGGGCCAGACTAACACTGAAGCTTTCTTT. The chain links TRBV19 to TRBJ1-1, with unresolved D. The CDR3 extends over 14 amino acids. V was clipped by 3 bases and J by 2 bases, with 10 bases between them. Germline V gene sequence: CDR1 LNHDA, CDR2 SQIVND (reference sequence).

The rearrangement joins TRBV10-2 to TRBJ2-1; D possibly corresponds to TRBD2 (7 bases). The germline gives CDR1 WSHSY, CDR2 SAAADI. V was shortened by 7 bases and J by 4 bases, with 14 bases between the two germline ends. CDR3 length equals 14 residues. The CDR3 DNA is TGCGCCAGCACAAAGGGGGGGCGATACAATGAGCAGTTCTTC. Protein product: CASTKGGRYNEQFF.

The rearrangement joins TRBV6-6 to TRBJ1-5, with a possible D match to TRBD1 (6 bases). This CDR3 is 14 amino acids long. The germline gives CDR1 MNHNY, CDR2 SVGAGI (reference sequence). The V end lost 5 bases, the J end lost 0 bases, and 8 bases lay between the germline ends. CDR3 nucleotide sequence: TGTGCCAGCAGTCAGGGGTATAGCAATCAGCCCCAGCATTTT. Encoded protein: CASSQGYSNQPQHF.

The gene calls are TRBV27 and TRBJ1-2, with 11 bases aligning to TRBD1. With V trimmed by 6 bases and J by 4 bases, 10 bases remained unmatched. CDR1 and CDR2 (germline): MNHEY, SMNVEV (reference sequence). The CDR3 contains 16 residues. CDR3 sequence: CASSSSGTGGTYGYTF. In DNA, the CDR3 is TGTGCCAGCAGCTCTTCCGGGACAGGGGGAACCTATGGCTACACCTTC.

This rearrangement joins TRBV18 to TRBJ1-1; 8 nucleotides line up with TRBD1. CDR3 size: 15 residues. Germline assignment: CDR1 KGHSH and CDR2 LQKENI. The V and J ends lost 5 bases and 4 bases, in that order; junction bases with no gene match: 9. CDR3 residues: CASSSRGTGGTEAFF. CDR3 coding DNA: TGTGCCAGCTCATCCCGTGGGACAGGTGGCACTGAAGCTTTCTTT.

This clone turned up a few times. This chain connects TRBV29-1 to TRBJ1-1; no reliable D call. This CDR3 has 13 amino acids. Germline V CDR1 and CDR2: SQVTM, ANQGSEA. V gave up 0 bases and J gave up 5 bases, with 10 bases separating them. As DNA, the CDR3 is TGCAGCGTTGAAGAGGTCCCGGGAACTGAAGCTTTCTTT. It encodes CSVEEVPGTEAFF.

The genes are TRBV7-9 and TRBJ2-2; TRBD2 might be the D (9 bases). This CDR3 has 19 amino acids. Germline V gene lookup returns CDR1 SEHNR and CDR2 FQNEAQ (reference sequence). Trimming took off 5 bases at V and 1 base at J, with 23 bases between the two ends. The DNA for the CDR3 is TGTGCCAGCAGCCCCCAGGGGGCTAGCGGGATTGGGAACACCGGGGAGCTGTTTTTT. Translation gives CASSPQGASGIGNTGELFF.

This clone is a singleton in its sample. V usage is TRBV3-1 (or the pseudogene TRBV3-2) and J usage is TRBJ1-2, with no clear D. Germline V gene lookup returns CDR1 LGHDT and CDR2 YNNKEL (reference sequence). Trimming shortened V by 0 bases and J by 8 bases, and 19 bases separated the two germline ends. The CDR3 is made up of 16 amino acids. CDR3 residues: CASSQDRRQPSKGYTF. The DNA of the CDR3 is TGTGCCAGCAGCCAAGATCGGAGGCAGCCCTCTAAGGGCTACACCTTC.

CDR3 loop: CSVSAGGTGELFF. Here the CDR3 DNA reads TGCAGCGTTTCAGCGGGAGGCACCGGGGAGCTGTTTTTT. The J gene is TRBJ2-2, the V gene TRBV29-1, with 9 bases that match TRBD2. Germline values: CDR1 SQVTM, CDR2 ANQGSEA. This CDR3 has 13 amino acids. V lost 5 bases and J lost 4; bases outside the gene matches: 2.

The rearrangement uses TRBV30 and TRBJ1-3, with D perhaps TRBD1 (5 bases). Germline V gives CDR1 GTSNPN, CDR2 SVGIG (reference sequence). This CDR3 is built from 16 residues. The V end was cut by 4 bases, the J end by 4 bases, with 20 bases between. The chain's CDR3 is CAWKGRWGEVGNTIYF. The CDR3 DNA reads as TGTGCCTGGAAGGGGCGATGGGGGGAAGTAGGAAACACCATATATTTT. Together with reference TRBV30 and TRBJ1-3, the CDR3 gives the full variable domain: SQTIHQWPATLVQPVGSPLSLECTVEGTSNPNLYWYRQAAGRGLQLLFYSVGIGQISSEVPQNLSASRPQDRQFILSSKKLLLSDSGFYLCAWKGRWGEVGNTIYFGEGSWLTVV.

This chain links TRBV4-1 with TRBJ2-1, with 8 bases that match TRBD1. Germline CDR1 and CDR2: MGHRA and YSYEKL. J was trimmed by 2 bases and V by 6 bases; bases with no gene match: 6. This CDR3 comprises 15 residues. CDR3 DNA: TGCGCCAGCAGGGAGACAGGGGAGCCCTACAATGAGCAGTTCTTC. Amino acids: CASRETGEPYNEQFF.

V gene TRBV28 combines with J gene TRBJ2-1, with D tentatively TRBD2 (6 bases). Germline V gives CDR1 MDHEN, CDR2 SYDVKM. V lost 4 bases and J 5 bases, leaving 15 bases between the germline ends. CDR3 length: 15 amino acids. The CDR3 bases are TGTGCCAGCAGTTGGGTAGCGGACCTCCACAATGAGCAGTTCTTC. Its protein product is CASSWVADLHNEQFF.

This clone was observed once. The CDR3 nucleotides read TGCGCCAGCAGCTTGGCCTGGGCAGGGGGAGAGACCCAGTACTTC. Translated, it gives CASSLAWAGGETQYF. This rearrangement joins TRBV5-1 to TRBJ2-5, with TRBD1 matching 7 bases. V lost 0 bases and J lost 4; bases outside the gene matches: 6. Germline values: CDR1 SGHRS, CDR2 YFSETQ. CDR3 length equals 15 residues.

The chain employs TRBV19 and TRBJ1-4; 10 bases are shared with TRBD1. V lost 3 bases and J lost 7; bases outside the gene matches: 5. This CDR3 comprises 15 residues. Per germline, CDR1 LNHDA and CDR2 SQIVND (reference sequence). CDR3 in DNA: TGTGCCAGTAGTATGCCGGGACAGGGGAGTGAAAAACTGTTTTTT. It specifies CASSMPGQGSEKLFF.

The chain combines TRBV6-2 or TRBV6-3 with TRBJ1-2; D ambiguous. V lost 6 bases and J 9 bases, leaving 23 bases between the germline ends. CDR1 MNHEY and CDR2 SVGEGT come from the germline V gene. This CDR3 spans 15 amino acids. CDR3 residues: CASSAFPWREVSYTF. The CDR3 nucleotides are TGTGCCAGCAGCGCCTTTCCCTGGCGTGAGGTGAGCTACACCTTC.

This clone was recorded a few times. This chain joins TRBV5-1 and TRBJ1-3; weak D call: TRBD1 (5 bases). This CDR3 has 15 amino acids. With 3 bases removed from V and 0 bases from J, the gap between germline ends came to 10 bases. Looked up from germline, CDR1 is SGHRS and CDR2 is YFSETQ. The CDR3 reads CASSYDSVSGNTIYF. CDR3 DNA sequence: TGCGCCAGCAGCTATGACAGCGTCTCTGGAAACACCATATATTTT. Full variable domain (rest looked up from reference TRBV5-1 and TRBJ1-3): KAGVTQTPRYLIKTRGQQVTLSCSPISGHRSVSWYQQTPGQGLQFLFEYFSETQRNKGNFPGRFSGRQFSNSRSEMNVSTLELGDSALYLCASSYDSVSGNTIYFGEGSWLTVV.

V usage is TRBV27 and J usage is TRBJ1-5, with TRBD1 identical over 7 bases. Germline V gives CDR1 MNHEY, CDR2 SMNVEV (reference sequence). CDR3 size: 15 residues. J lost 6 bases, V lost 2 bases, and 7 bases had no gene match. CDR3 nucleotide sequence: TGTGCCAGCAGTTTACTTCCCACAGGGGTTCAGCCCCAGCATTTT. Protein product: CASSLLPTGVQPQHF.

This clone was detected only once. The rearrangement uses TRBV14 and TRBJ1-6; unclear D gene. Trimming pared 0 bases from V and 6 bases from J, leaving 15 bases between. CDR1 is SGHDN and CDR2 is FVKESK in the germline V gene. CDR3 length: 17 amino acids. In DNA, the CDR3 is TGTGCCAGCAGCCAAGACCACCGCGGTTACTTTAATTCACCCCTCCACTTT. This codes for CASSQDHRGYFNSPLHF.

The rearrangement uses TRBV5-1 and TRBJ2-6; TRBD1 agrees at 7 bases. This CDR3 is 17 amino acids long. Germline lookup yields CDR1 SGHRS and CDR2 YFSETQ. V was pared by 3 bases and J by 2 bases, with 8 bases of the junction left unmatched. The CDR3 DNA is TGCGCCAGCAGCTCAGGACAGGACCGTGCTGGGGCCAACGTCCTGACTTTC. This sequence encodes CASSSGQDRAGANVLTF.

J is TRBJ1-5 and V is TRBV7-2, with 9 bases identical to TRBD1. This CDR3 contains 15 residues. Germline values: CDR1 SGHTA, CDR2 FQGNSA. J lost 1 base, V lost 4 bases, and 2 bases had no gene match. The CDR3 DNA follows: TGTGCCAGCAGCTGGGACAGGGCAAGCAATCAGCCCCAGCATTTT. Amino acids: CASSWDRASNQPQHF.

A note on this clone: At one end, the junction sequence differs from germline, possibly due to a read error. This chain links TRBV10-3 with TRBJ2-7; no reliable D call. The length of the CDR3 is 13 residues. Looked up from germline, CDR1 is ENHRY and CDR2 is SYGVKD. In DNA form, the CDR3 reads TGTGCCATCAGAACGGTAGAGAGCTACCAGCAGTACTTC. Residues: CAIRTVESYQQYF.